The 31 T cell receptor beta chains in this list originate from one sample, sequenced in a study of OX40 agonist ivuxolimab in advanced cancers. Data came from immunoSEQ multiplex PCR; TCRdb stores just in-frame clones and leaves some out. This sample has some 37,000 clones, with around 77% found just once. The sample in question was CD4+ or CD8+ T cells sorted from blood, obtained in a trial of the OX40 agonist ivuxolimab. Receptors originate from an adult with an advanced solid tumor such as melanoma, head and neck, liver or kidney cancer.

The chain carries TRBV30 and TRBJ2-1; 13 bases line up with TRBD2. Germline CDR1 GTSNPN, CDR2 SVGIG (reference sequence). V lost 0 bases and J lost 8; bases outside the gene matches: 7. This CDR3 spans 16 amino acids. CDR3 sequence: CAWSVRVTSGRYEQFF. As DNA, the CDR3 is TGTGCCTGGAGTGTAAGGGTGACTAGCGGGAGGTATGAGCAGTTCTTC.

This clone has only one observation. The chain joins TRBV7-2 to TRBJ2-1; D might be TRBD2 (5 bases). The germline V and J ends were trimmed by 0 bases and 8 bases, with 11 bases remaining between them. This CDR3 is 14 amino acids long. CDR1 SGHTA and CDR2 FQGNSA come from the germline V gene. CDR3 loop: CASSLARDLDEQFF. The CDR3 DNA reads TGTGCCAGCAGCTTAGCACGGGATCTCGATGAGCAGTTCTTC.

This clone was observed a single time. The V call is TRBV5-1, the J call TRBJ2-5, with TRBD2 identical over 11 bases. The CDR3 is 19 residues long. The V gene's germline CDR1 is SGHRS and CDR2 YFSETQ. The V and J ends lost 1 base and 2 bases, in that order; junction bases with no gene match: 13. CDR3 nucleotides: TGCGCCAGCAGCTTGACCGCACTAGCGGGAGCTTTGGGACAAGAGACCCAGTACTTC. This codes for CASSLTALAGALGQETQYF.

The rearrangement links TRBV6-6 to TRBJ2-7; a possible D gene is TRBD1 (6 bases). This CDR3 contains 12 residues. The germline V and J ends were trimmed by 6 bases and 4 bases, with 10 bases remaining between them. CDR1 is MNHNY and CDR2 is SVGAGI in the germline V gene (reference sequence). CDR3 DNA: TGTGCCAGCAGCCAGGACAGTTACGAGCAGTACTTC. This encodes CASSQDSYEQYF.

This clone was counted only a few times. The CDR3 sequence is CASSSERAREQYF. CDR3 bases: TGTGCCAGCAGCTCAGAGCGGGCGAGGGAGCAGTACTTC. The rearrangement joins TRBV7-9 to TRBJ2-7, with a possible D match to TRBD2 (6 bases). The CDR3 is 13 amino acids. Per germline, CDR1 SEHNR and CDR2 FQNEAQ (reference sequence). Deletions cut 4 bases from V and 7 bases from J, with 14 bases between.

The CDR3 region is CASSSLDGFNEKLFF. The CDR3 DNA is TGTGCCAGCAGCTCGTTGGACGGGTTTAATGAAAAACTGTTTTTT. V and J are TRBV7-9 and TRBJ1-4; D gene ambiguous. V was clipped by 4 bases and J by 4 bases, with 13 bases between them. Germline V gene data show CDR1 as SEHNR and CDR2 as FQNEAQ (reference sequence). CDR3 length: 15 residues.

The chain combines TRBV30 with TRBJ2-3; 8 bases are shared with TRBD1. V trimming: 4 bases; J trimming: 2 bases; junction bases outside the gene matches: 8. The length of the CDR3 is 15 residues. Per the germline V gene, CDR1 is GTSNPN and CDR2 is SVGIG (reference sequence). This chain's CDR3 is CAWTTGASSTDTQYF. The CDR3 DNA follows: TGTGCCTGGACGACAGGGGCCAGTTCCACAGATACGCAGTATTTT.

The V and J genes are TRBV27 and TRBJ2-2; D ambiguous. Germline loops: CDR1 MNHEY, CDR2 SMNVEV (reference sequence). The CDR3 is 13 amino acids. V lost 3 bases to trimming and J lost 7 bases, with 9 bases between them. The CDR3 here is CASSLLANGELFF. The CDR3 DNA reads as TGTGCCAGCAGTTTGTTGGCTAACGGGGAGCTGTTTTTT.

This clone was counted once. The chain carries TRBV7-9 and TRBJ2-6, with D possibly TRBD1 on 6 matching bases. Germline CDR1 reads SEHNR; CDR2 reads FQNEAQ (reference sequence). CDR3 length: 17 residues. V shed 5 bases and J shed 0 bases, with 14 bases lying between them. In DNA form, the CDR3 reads TGTGCCAGCAGCGCGTCGGACAGCCACTCTGGGGCCAACGTCCTGACTTTC. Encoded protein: CASSASDSHSGANVLTF.

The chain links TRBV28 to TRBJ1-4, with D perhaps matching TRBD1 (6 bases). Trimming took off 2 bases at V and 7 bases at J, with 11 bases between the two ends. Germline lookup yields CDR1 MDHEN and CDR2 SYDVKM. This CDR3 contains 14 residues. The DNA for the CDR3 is TGTGCCAGCAGTTTAGGGGGCGAAGTTGAAAAACTGTTTTTT. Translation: CASSLGGEVEKLFF.

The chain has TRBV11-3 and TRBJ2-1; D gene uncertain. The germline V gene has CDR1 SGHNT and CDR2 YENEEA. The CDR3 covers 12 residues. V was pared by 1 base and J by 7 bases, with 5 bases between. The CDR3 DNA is TGTGCCAGCAGCTTAGCTGGGAATGAGCAGTTCTTC. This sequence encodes CASSLAGNEQFF.

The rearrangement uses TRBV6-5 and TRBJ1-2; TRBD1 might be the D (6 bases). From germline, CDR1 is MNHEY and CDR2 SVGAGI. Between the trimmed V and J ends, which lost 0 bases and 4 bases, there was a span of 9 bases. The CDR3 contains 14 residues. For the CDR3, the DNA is TGTGCCAGCAGTTACTCTTTGGACAGCTATGGCTACACCTTC. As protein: CASSYSLDSYGYTF.

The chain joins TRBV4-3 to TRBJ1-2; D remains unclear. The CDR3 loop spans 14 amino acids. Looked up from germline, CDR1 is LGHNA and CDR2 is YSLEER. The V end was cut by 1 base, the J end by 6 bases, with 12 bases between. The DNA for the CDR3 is TGCGCCAGCAGCCAAGGGGGAGTTTTCCATGGCTACACCTTC. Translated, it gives CASSQGGVFHGYTF.

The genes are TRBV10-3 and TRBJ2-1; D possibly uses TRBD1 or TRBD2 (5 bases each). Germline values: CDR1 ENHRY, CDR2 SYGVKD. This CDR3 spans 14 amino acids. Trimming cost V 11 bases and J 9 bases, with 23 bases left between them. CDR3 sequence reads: CAAESGVRQGEQFF. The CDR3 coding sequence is TGTGCCGCAGAAAGCGGCGTCCGGCAGGGTGAGCAGTTCTTC.

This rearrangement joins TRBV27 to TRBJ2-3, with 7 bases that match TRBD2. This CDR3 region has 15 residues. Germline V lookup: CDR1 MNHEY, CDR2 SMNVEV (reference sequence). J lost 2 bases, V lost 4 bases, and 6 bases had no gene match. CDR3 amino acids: CASSWAGVVTDTQYF. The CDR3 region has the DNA TGTGCCAGCAGTTGGGCGGGAGTGGTCACAGATACGCAGTATTTT.

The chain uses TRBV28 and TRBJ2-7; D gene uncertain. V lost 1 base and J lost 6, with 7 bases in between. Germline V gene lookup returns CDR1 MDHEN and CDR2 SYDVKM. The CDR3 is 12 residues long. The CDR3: CASSLSNGEQYF. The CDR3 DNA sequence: TGTGCCAGCAGTTTATCAAACGGCGAGCAGTACTTC.

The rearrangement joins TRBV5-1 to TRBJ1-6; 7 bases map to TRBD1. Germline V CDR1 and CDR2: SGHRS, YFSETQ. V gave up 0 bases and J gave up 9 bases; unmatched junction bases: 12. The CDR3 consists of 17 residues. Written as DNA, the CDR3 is TGCGCCAGCAGCTTGGTTGGCCAGGCACAGGGGAGTTCACCCCTCCACTTT. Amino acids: CASSLVGQAQGSSPLHF.

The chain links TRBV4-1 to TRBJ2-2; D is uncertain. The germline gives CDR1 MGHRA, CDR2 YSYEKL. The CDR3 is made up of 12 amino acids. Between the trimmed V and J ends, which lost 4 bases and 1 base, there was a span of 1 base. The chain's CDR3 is CASSRNTGELFF. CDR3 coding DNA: TGCGCCAGCAGCCGGAACACCGGGGAGCTGTTTTTT.

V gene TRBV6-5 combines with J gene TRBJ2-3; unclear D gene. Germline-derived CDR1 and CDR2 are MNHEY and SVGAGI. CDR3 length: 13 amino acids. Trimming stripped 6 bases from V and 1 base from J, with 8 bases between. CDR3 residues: CASSSGGTDTQYF. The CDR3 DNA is TGTGCCAGCAGCTCTGGGGGCACAGATACGCAGTATTTT.

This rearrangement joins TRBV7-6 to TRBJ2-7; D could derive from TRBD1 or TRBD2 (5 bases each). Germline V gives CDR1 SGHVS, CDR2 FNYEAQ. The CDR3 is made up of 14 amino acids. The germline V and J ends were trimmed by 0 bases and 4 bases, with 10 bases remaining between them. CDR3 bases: TGTGCCAGCAGCTTAGCCGGGACGGCGTACGAGCAGTACTTC. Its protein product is CASSLAGTAYEQYF.

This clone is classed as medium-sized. This CDR3 reads CASREPGRRDQPQHF. In DNA, the CDR3 is TGTGCCAGTAGGGAACCAGGGAGGAGGGATCAGCCCCAGCATTTT. The chain is built from TRBV19 and TRBJ1-5, with a possible D match to TRBD1 (5 bases). The CDR3 runs 15 residues. V lost 6 bases to trimming and J lost 5 bases, with 17 bases between them. Germline V gene lookup returns CDR1 LNHDA and CDR2 SQIVND (reference sequence).

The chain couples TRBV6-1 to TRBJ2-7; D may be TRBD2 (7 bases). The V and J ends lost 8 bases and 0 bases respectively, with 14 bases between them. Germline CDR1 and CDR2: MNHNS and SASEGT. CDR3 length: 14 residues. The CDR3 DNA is TGTGCCAGCGGAGGGGGGGGGAGCTCCTACGAGCAGTACTTC. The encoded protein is CASGGGGSSYEQYF.

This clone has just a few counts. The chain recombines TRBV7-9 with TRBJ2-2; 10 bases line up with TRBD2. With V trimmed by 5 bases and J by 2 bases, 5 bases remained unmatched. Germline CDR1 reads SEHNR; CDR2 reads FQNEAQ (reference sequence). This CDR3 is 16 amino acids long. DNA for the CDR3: TGTGCCAGCAGCCCAGGACTAGCGGTTAACACCGGGGAGCTGTTTTTT. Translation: CASSPGLAVNTGELFF.

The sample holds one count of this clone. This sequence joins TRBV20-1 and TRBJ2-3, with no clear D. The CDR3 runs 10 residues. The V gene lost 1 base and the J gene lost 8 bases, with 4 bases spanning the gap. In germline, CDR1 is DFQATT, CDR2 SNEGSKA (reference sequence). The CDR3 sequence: CSARVGTQYF. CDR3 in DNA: TGCAGTGCTAGAGTAGGTACGCAGTATTTT.

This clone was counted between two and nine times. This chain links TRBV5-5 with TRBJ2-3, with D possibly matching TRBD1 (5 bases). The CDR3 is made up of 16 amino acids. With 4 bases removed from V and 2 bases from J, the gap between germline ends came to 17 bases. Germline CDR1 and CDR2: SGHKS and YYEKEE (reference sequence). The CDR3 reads CASSGAAVITTDTQYF. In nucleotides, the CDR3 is TGTGCCAGCAGCGGGGCCGCTGTCATCACCACAGATACGCAGTATTTT.

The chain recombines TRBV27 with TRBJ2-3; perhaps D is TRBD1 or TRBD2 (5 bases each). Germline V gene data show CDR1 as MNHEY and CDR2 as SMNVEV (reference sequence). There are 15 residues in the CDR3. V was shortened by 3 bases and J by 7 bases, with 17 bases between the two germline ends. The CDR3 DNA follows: TGTGCCAGCAGTTTGTTCCGGGACGACCTAAATACGCAGTATTTT. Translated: CASSLFRDDLNTQYF.

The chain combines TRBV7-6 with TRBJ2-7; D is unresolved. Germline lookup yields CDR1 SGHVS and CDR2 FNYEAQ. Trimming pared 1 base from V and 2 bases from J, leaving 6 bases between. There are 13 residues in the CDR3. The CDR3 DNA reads TGTGCCAGCAGCTTAGAGGAAACCTACGAGCAGTACTTC. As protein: CASSLEETYEQYF.

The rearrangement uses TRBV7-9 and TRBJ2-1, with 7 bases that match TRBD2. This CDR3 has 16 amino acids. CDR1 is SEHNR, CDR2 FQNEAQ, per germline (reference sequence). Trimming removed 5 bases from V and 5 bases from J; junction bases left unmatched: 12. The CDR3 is CASSQSSYSGNNEQFF. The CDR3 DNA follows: TGTGCCAGCAGCCAAAGTTCGTACAGCGGGAACAATGAGCAGTTCTTC.

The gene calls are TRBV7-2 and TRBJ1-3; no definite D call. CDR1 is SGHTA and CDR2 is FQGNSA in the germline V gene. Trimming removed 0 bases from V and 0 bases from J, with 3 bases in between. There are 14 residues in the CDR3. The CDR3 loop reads CASSLALSGNTIYF. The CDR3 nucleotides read TGTGCCAGCAGCTTAGCACTCTCTGGAAACACCATATATTTT.

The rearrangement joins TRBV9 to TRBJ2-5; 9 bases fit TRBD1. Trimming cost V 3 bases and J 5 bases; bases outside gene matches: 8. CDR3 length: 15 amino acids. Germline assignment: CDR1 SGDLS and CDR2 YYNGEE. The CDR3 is CASSEGGQGGETQYF. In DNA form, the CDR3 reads TGTGCCAGCAGCGAGGGGGGACAGGGAGGGGAGACCCAGTACTTC.

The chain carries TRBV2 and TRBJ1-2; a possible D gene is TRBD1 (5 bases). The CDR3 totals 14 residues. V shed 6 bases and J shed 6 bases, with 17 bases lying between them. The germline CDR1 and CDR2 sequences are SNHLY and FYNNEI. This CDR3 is CASSQGEGYDGYTF. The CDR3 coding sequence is TGTGCCAGCAGCCAGGGAGAGGGATATGATGGCTACACCTTC. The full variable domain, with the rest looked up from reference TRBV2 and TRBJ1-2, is EPEVTQTPSHQVTQMGQEVILRCVPISNHLYFYWYRQILGQKVEFLVSFYNNEISEKSEIFDDQFSVERPDGSNFTLKIRSTKLEDSAMYFCASSQGEGYDGYTFGSGTRLTVV.